Here is one TCR beta chain with its context. What it binds is not known. These data are taken from a study of identifying expanded T cells in peripheral blood. TCRdb's table, derived via immunoSEQ multiplex PCR, lists solely in-frame clones and lacks some. The sample has tens of thousands of clones, approximately 91% seen once. This CDR3 contains 14 residues. V trimming: 5 bases; J trimming: 4 bases; junction bases outside the gene matches: 3. The V gene's germline CDR1 is SGHAT and CDR2 FQNNGV. Whole-study results and caveats: Clone count variance between roughly 2-week samples rose with total template count.

The genes are TRBV11-2 and TRBJ2-1; 9 nucleotides agree with TRBD1. This receptor was taken from a person between 18 and 75 years old in good health. Input material: blood. The CDR3 here is CASSPGTGYNEQFF. As DNA, the CDR3 is TGTGCCAGCAGCCCCGGGACAGGGTACAATGAGCAGTTCTTC.